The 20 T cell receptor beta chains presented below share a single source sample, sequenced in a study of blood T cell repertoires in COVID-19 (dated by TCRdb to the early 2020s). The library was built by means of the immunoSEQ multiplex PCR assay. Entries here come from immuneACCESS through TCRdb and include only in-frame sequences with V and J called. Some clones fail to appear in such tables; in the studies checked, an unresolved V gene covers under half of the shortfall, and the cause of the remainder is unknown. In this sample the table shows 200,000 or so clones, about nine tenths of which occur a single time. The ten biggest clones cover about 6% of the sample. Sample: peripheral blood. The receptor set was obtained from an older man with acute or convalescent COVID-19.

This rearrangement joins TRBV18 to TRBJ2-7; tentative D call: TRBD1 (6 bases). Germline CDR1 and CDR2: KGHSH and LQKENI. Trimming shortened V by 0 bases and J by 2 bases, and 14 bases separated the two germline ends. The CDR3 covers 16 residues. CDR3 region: CASSPPLTGSPYEQYF. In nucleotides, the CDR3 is TGTGCCAGCTCACCACCGTTAACAGGGAGCCCCTACGAGCAGTACTTC. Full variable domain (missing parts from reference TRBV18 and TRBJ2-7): NAGVMQNPRHLVRRRGQEARLRCSPMKGHSHVYWYRQLPEEGLKFMVYLQKENIIDESGMPKERFSAEFPKEGPSILRIQQVVRGDSAAYFCASSPPLTGSPYEQYFGPGTRLTVT.

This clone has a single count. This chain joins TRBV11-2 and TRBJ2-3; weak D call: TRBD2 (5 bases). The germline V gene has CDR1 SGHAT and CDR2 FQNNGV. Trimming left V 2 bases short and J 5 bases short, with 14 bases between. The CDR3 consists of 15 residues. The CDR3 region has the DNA TGTGCCAGCAGCTTAAGCGGACCTCCTGGAGATACGCAGTATTTT. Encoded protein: CASSLSGPPGDTQYF. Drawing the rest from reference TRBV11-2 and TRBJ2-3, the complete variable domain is EAGVAQSPRYKIIEKRQSVAFWCNPISGHATLYWYQQILGQGPKLLIQFQNNGVVDDSQLPKDRFSAERLKGVDSTLKIQPAKLEDSAVYLCASSLSGPPGDTQYFGPGTRLTVL.

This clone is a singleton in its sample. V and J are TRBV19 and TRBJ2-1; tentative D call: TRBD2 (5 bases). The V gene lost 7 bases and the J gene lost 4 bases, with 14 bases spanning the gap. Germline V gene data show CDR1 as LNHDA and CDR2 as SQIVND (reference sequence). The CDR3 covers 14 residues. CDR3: CASTTTKRYNEQFF. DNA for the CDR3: TGTGCCAGTACCACGACTAAAAGATACAATGAGCAGTTCTTC.

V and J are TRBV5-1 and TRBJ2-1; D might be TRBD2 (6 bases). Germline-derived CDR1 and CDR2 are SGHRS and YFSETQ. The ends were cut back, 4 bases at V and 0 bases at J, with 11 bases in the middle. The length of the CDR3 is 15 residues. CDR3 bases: TGCGCCAGCAGCCGCGACGGGAGCTCCTACAATGAGCAGTTCTTC. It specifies CASSRDGSSYNEQFF.

The CDR3 region has the DNA TGTGCCAGCAGCGGGACAGGGGGCAGAAATGGCTACACCTTC. Its protein is CASSGTGGRNGYTF. The chain joins TRBV2 to TRBJ1-2; 12 bases line up with TRBD1. Trimming took 6 bases from V and 6 from J; bases not matched to a gene: 5. The CDR3 extends over 14 amino acids. Germline CDR1 SNHLY, CDR2 FYNNEI.

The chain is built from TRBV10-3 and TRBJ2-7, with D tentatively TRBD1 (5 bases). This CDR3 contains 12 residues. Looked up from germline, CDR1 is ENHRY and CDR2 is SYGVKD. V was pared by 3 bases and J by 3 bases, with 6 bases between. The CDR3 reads CAISDDSYEQYV. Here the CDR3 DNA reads TGTGCCATCAGTGACGACAGCTACGAGCAGTACGTC.

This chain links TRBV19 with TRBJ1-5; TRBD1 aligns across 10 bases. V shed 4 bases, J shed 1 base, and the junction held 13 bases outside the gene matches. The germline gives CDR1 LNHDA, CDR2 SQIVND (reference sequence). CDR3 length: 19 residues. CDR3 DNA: TGTGCCAGTAGTACGACCGGGACAGGGGTTCGCGCGAGCAATCAGCCCCAGCATTTT. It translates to CASSTTGTGVRASNQPQHF.

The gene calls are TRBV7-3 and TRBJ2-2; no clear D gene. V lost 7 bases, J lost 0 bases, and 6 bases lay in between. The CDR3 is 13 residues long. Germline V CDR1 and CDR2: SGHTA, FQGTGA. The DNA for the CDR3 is TGTGCCAGCACCTCGTCGAACACCGGGGAGCTGTTTTTT. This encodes CASTSSNTGELFF.

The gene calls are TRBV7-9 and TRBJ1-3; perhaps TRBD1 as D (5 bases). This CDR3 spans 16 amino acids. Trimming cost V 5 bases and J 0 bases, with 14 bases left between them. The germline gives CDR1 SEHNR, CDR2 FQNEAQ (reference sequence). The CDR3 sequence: CASSPVSQASGNTIYF. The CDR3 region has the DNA TGTGCCAGCAGCCCCGTCTCACAGGCCTCTGGAAACACCATATATTTT.

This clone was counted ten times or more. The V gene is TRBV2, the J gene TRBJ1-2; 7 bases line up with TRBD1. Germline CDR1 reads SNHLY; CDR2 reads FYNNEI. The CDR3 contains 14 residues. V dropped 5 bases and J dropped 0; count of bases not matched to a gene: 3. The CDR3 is CASSQGVPNYGYTF. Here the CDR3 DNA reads TGTGCCAGCAGTCAGGGGGTGCCTAACTATGGCTACACCTTC.

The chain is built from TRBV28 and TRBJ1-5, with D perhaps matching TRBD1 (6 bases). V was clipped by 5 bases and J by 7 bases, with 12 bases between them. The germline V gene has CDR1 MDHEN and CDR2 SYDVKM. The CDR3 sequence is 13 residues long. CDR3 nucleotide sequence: TGTGCCAGCAGTCCTTCAGGGGTCCAGCCCCAGCATTTT. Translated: CASSPSGVQPQHF.

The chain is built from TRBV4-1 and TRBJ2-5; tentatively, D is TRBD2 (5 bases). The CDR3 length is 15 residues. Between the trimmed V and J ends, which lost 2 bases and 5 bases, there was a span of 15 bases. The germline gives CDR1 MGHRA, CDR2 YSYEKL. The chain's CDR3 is CASSQSPAGWETQYF. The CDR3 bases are TGCGCCAGCAGCCAAAGCCCGGCGGGTTGGGAGACCCAGTACTTC.

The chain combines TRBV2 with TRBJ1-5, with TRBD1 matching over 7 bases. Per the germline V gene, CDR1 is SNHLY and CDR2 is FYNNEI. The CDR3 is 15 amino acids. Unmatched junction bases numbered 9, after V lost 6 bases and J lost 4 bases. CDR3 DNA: TGTGCCAGCAGGGGGACAGACTTAGCAAATCAGCCCCAGCATTTT. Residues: CASRGTDLANQPQHF.

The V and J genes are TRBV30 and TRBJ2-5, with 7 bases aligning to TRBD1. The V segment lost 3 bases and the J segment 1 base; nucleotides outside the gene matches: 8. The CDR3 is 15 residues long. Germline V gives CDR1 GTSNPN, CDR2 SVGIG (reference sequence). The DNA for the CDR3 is TGTGCCTGGAGGCCCCTTGACAGGGTCCAAGAGACCCAGTACTTC. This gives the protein CAWRPLDRVQETQYF. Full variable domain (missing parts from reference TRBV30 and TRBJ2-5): SQTIHQWPATLVQPVGSPLSLECTVEGTSNPNLYWYRQAAGRGLQLLFYSVGIGQISSEVPQNLSASRPQDRQFILSSKKLLLSDSGFYLCAWRPLDRVQETQYFGPGTRLLVL.

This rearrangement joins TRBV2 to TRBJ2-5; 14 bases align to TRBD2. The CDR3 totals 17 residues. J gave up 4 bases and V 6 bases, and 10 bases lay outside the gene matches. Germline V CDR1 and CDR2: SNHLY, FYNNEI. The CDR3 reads CASSYPGTSGSGETQYF. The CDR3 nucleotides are TGTGCCAGCAGCTACCCTGGGACTAGCGGGAGTGGAGAGACCCAGTACTTC.

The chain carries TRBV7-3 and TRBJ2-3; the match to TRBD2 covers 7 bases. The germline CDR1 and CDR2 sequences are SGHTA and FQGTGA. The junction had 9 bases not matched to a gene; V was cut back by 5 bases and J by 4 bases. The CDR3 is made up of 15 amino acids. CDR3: CASSNVGGNADTQYF. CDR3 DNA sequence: TGTGCCAGCAGCAACGTCGGGGGGAACGCAGATACGCAGTATTTT. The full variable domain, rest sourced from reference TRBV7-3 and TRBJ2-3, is GAGVSQTPSNKVTEKGKYVELRCDPISGHTALYWYRQSLGQGPEFLIYFQGTGAADDSGLPNDRFFAVRPEGSVSTLKIQRTERGDSAVYLCASSNVGGNADTQYFGPGTRLTVL.

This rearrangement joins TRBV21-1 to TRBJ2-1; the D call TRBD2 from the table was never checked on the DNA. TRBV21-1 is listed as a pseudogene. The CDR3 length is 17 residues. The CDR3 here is CASSSRTSGRAVNEQFF. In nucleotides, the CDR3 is TGTGCCAGCAGCTCCCGGACTAGCGGGAGGGCTGTGAATGAGCAGTTCTTC.

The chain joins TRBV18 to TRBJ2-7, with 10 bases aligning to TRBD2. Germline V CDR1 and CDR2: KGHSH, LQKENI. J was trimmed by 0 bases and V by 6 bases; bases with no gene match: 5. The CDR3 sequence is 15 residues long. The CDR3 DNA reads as TGTGCCAGCTCGCTAGCGGGAGTCTTCTCCTACGAGCAGTACTTC. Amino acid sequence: CASSLAGVFSYEQYF.

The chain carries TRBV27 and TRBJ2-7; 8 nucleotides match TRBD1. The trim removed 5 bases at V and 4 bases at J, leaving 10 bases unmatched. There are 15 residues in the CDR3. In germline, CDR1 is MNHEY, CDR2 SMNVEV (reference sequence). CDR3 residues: CASSDLDRGRYEQYF. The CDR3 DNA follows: TGTGCCAGCAGTGACCTCGACAGGGGTAGGTACGAGCAGTACTTC.

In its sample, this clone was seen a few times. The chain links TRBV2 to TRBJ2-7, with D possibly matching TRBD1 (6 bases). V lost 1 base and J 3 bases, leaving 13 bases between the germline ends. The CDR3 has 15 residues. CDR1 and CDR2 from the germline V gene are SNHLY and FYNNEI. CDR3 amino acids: CASSEDGQIFYEQYF. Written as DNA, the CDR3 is TGTGCCAGCAGTGAAGATGGACAGATATTCTACGAGCAGTACTTC.